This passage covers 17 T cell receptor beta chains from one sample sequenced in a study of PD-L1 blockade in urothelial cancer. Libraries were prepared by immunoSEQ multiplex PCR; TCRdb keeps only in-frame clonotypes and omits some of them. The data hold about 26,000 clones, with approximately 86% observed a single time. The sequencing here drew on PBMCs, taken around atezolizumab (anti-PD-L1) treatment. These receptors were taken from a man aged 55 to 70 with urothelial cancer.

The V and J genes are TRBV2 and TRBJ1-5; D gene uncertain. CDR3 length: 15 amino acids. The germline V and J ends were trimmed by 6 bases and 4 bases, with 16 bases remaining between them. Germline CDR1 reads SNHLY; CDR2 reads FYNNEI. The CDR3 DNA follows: TGTGCCAGCAGAAGACTGGAAACGGGAAATCAGCCCCAGCATTTT. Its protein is CASRRLETGNQPQHF.

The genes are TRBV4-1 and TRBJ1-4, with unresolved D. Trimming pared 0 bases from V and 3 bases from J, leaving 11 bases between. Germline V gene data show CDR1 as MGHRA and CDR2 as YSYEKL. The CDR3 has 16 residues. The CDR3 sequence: CASSQDRGEANEKLFF. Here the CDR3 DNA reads TGCGCCAGCAGCCAAGATCGCGGGGAAGCTAATGAAAAACTGTTTTTT.

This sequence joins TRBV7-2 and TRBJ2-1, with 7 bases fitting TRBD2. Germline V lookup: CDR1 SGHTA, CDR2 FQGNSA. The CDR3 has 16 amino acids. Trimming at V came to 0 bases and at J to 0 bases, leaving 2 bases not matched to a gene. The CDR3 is CASSLAAGYSYNEQFF. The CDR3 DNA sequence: TGTGCCAGCAGCTTAGCAGCGGGGTACTCCTACAATGAGCAGTTCTTC.

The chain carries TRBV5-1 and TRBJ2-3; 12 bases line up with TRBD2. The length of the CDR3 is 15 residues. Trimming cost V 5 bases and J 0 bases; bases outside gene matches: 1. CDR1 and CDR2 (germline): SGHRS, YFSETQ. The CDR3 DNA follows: TGCGCCAGCAGAGGACTAGCGGGGAGCACAGATACGCAGTATTTT. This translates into CASRGLAGSTDTQYF.

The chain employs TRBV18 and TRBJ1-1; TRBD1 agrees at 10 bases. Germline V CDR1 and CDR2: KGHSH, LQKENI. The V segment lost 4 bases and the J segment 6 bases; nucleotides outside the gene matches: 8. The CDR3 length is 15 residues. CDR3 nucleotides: TGTGCCAGCTCACTCACGGGACAGGGGATCTCTGAAGCTTTCTTT. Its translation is CASSLTGQGISEAFF.

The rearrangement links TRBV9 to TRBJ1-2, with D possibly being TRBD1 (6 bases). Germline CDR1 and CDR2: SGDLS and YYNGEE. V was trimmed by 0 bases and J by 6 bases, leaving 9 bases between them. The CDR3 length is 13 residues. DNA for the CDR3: TGTGCCAGCAGCGTAGTCCAGGGGCATGGCTACACCTTC. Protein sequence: CASSVVQGHGYTF.

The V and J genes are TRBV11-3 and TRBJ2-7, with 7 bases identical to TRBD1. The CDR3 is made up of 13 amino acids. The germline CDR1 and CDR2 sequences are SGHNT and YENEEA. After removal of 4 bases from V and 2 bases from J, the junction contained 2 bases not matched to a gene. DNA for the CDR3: TGTGCCAGCAGCTCGACAGGGACCTACGAGCAGTACTTC. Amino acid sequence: CASSSTGTYEQYF.

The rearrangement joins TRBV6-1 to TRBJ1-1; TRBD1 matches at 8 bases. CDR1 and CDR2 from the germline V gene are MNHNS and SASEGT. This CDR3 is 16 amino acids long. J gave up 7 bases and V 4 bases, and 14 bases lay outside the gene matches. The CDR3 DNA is TGTGCCAGCAGTGCTCTCCTGCTCAGGGGGCCAAGTGAAGCTTTCTTT. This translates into CASSALLLRGPSEAFF.

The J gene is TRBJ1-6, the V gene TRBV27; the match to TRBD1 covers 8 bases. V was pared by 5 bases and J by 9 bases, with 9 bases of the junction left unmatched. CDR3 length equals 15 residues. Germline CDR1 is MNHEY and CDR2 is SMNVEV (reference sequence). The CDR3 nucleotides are TGTGCCAGCAGTGGTCTTGGACAGGGAATTTCACCCCTCCACTTT. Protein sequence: CASSGLGQGISPLHF.

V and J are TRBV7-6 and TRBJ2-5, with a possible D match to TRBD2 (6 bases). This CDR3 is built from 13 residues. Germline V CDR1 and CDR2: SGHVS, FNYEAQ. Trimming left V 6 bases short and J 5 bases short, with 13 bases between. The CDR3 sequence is CASRGRGSETQYF. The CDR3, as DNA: TGTGCCAGCAGGGGGCGGGGCAGTGAGACCCAGTACTTC.

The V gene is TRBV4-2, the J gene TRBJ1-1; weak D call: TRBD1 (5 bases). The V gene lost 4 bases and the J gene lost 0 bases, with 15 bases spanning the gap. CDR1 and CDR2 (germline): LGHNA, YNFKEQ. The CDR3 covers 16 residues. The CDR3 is CASSPDPGQMNTEAFF. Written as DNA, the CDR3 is TGTGCCAGCAGCCCAGATCCCGGACAAATGAACACTGAAGCTTTCTTT.

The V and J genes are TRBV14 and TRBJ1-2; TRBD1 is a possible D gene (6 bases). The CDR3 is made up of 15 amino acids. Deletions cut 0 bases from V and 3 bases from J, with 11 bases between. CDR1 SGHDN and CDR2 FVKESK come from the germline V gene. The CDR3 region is CASSQDGQTYYGYTF. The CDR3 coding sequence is TGTGCCAGCAGCCAAGATGGACAGACCTACTATGGCTACACCTTC.

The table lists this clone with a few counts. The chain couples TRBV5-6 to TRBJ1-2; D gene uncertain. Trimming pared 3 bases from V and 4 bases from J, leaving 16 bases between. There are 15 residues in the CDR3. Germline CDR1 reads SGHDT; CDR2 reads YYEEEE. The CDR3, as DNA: TGTGCCAGCAGCTGGGAGGGCGGGGTCAGCTATGGCTACACCTTC. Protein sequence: CASSWEGGVSYGYTF.

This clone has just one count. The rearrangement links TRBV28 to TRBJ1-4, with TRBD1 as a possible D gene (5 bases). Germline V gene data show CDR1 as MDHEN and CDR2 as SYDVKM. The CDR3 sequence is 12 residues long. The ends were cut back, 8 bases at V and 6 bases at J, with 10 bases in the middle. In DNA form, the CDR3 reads TGTGCCAGCCTCACGGGGGATGAAAAACTGTTTTTT. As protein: CASLTGDEKLFF. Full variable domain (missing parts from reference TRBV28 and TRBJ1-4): DVKVTQSSRYLVKRTGEKVFLECVQDMDHENMFWYRQDPGLGLRLIYFSYDVKMKEKGDIPEGYSVSREKKERFSLILESASTNQTSMYLCASLTGDEKLFFGSGTQLSVL.

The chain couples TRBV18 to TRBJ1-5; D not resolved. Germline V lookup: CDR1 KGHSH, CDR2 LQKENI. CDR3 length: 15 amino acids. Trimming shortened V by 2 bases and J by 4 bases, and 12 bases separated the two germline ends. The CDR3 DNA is TGTGCCAGCTCACCAGAGGGAGGAAGGAATCAGCCCCAGCATTTT. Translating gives CASSPEGGRNQPQHF. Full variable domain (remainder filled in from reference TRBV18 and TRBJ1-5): NAGVMQNPRHLVRRRGQEARLRCSPMKGHSHVYWYRQLPEEGLKFMVYLQKENIIDESGMPKERFSAEFPKEGPSILRIQQVVRGDSAAYFCASSPEGGRNQPQHFGDGTRLSIL.

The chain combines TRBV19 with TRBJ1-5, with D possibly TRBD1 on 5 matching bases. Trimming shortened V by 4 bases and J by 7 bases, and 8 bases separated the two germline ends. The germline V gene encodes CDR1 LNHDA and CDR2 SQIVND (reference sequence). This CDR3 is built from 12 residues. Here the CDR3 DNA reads TGTGCCAGTAGTAGGGACTACCAGCCCCAGCATTTT. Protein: CASSRDYQPQHF. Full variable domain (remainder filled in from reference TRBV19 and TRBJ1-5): DGGITQSPKYLFRKEGQNVTLSCEQNLNHDAMYWYRQDPGQGLRLIYYSQIVNDFQKGDIAEGYSVSREKKESFPLTVTSAQKNPTAFYLCASSRDYQPQHFGDGTRLSIL.

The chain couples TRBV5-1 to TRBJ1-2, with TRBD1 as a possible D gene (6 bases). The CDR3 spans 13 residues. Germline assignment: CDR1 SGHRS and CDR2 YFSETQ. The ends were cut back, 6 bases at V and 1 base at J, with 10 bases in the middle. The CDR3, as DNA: TGCGCCAGCACCCTGGACAGTAACTATGGCTACACCTTC. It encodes CASTLDSNYGYTF.